The entry that follows covers one TCR beta chain sequence. Trimming left V 2 bases short and J 2 bases short, with 23 bases between. The CDR3 length is 19 residues. From germline, CDR1 is SEHNR and CDR2 FQNEAQ (reference sequence). Original analysis: Quantification of nucleated cells was approximated via reference gene primer amplification. Assay used: immunoSEQ multiplex PCR; TCRdb lists only in-frame clones, some missing. The V and J calls and clone size were taken over from that table, and D and trimming were inferred from the DNA. Seen here are about 150,000 clones, 88% observed once, and the top ten hold roughly 2%. The data belong to a study of blood T cell repertoires in COVID-19. Study background: The origin of the acute and convalescent COVID-19 samples was the United States, Italy and Spain. From T cells, B-cell-depleted T cells, or PBMCs came the material, which was cDNA or gDNA.

The source material was peripheral blood. The chain recombines TRBV7-9 with TRBJ2-3; D ambiguous. This clonotype originated in a human donor in a cohort sampled during active COVID-19. CDR3 loop: CASSLLLGGRRLNTDTQYF. In nucleotides, the CDR3 is TGTGCCAGCAGCTTATTGTTAGGTGGTAGGCGGCTGAACACAGATACGCAGTATTTT.